Listed below are T cell receptor beta chains from one sample, sequenced in a study of blood T cell repertoires in COVID-19. Profiled with immunoSEQ multiplex PCR; TCRdb holds only in-frame clones, not every one. In the table there are roughly 29,000 clones, 81% of which are singletons. The sample taken for sequencing was peripheral blood. These receptors all come from a woman aged 55-69 years with acute or convalescent COVID-19. Each CDR3 is given with its conserved first and last residue. D genes are given only for firm matches. Where a row states a size, it is once, few, many or the class of an expanded clone; other rows omit it.

>NA|TRBD2|TRBV27|TRBJ2-5
CASSQRLAGGGETQYF
TGTGCCAGCAGTCAAAGACTAGCGGGGGGTGGAGAGACCCAGTACTTC
>NA|NA|TRBV6-5|TRBJ2-2
CASSRRTELSGELFF
TGTGCCAGCAGTAGACGGACAGAGTTATCCGGGGAGCTGTTTTTT
>once|TRBD1|TRBV28|TRBJ1-6
CASTGSTGGTGNSPLHF
TGTGCCAGCACTGGGTCCACCGGCGGGACAGGGAATTCACCCCTCCACTTT
>NA|NA|TRBV2|TRBJ1-6
CASSAPPRQTSPLHF
TGTGCCAGCAGTGCTCCCCCTAGACAGACTTCACCCCTCCACTTT
>once|TRBD2|TRBV9|TRBJ2-3
CASSVAASGGASTDTQYF
TGTGCCAGCAGCGTAGCGGCTAGCGGGGGGGCCTCGACAGATACGCAGTATTTT
>NA|NA|TRBV3-1/TRBV3-2|TRBJ1-1
CASRRRGREAFF
TGTGCCAGCCGCCGCAGGGGCCGGGAAGCTTTCTTT
>NA|NA|TRBV6-5|TRBJ2-1
CASLQGSYNEQFF
TGTGCCAGCCTTCAGGGGTCCTACAATGAGCAGTTCTTC
>NA|TRBD2|TRBV5-6|TRBJ2-1
CASSLVWRGDNEQFF
TGTGCCAGCAGCTTGGTTTGGCGGGGGGACAATGAGCAGTTCTTC
>NA|TRBD2|TRBV2|TRBJ2-1
CASKFGLAGGSSYNEQFF
TGTGCCAGCAAGTTTGGACTAGCGGGGGGGAGCTCCTACAATGAGCAGTTCTTC
>NA|NA|TRBV23-1|TRBJ1-4
CASSQSSTEPNEKLFF
TGCGCCAGCAGTCAATCGTCAACAGAACCTAATGAAAAACTGTTTTTT
>NA|TRBD1|TRBV11-1|TRBJ1-2
CASSSKQGATNYGYTF
TGTGCCAGCAGCTCAAAACAGGGGGCCACGAACTATGGCTACACCTTC
>NA|NA|TRBV5-1|TRBJ2-2
CASSHGTRDTGELFF
TGCGCCAGCAGCCACGGGACTCGAGACACCGGGGAGCTGTTTTTT
>NA|NA|TRBV30|TRBJ1-2
CAWRGGPWGGYTF
TGTGCCTGGAGGGGCGGCCCTTGGGGCGGCTACACCTTC
>NA|NA|TRBV6-2/TRBV6-3|TRBJ1-5
CASSYEGGQPQHF
TGTGCCAGCAGTTATGAGGGTGGCCAGCCCCAGCATTTT
>NA|NA|TRBV15|TRBJ1-2
CATSRDNRAQGYTF
TGTGCCACCAGCAGAGATAACAGGGCTCAGGGCTACACCTTC
>many|TRBD1|TRBV10-2|TRBJ2-7
CASSSDRVYEQYF
TGCGCCAGCAGTAGCGACAGGGTCTACGAGCAGTACTTC
>NA|TRBD2|TRBV25-1|TRBJ2-5
CASRPREGQETQYF
TGTGCCAGCAGGCCCCGGGAGGGCCAAGAGACCCAGTACTTC
>NA|TRBD2|TRBV5-1|TRBJ2-6
CASSLGLAGGNAGANVLTF
TGCGCCAGCAGCCTAGGACTAGCGGGTGGGAATGCTGGGGCCAACGTCCTGACTTTC
>NA|NA|TRBV11-2|TRBJ2-5
CASSLSGTFQETQYF
TGTGCCAGCAGCTTAAGTGGGACTTTCCAAGAGACCCAGTACTTC
>NA|NA|TRBV6-5|TRBJ2-7
CASSDRSSATYEQYF
TGTGCCAGCAGCGACAGATCTAGCGCAACCTACGAGCAGTACTTC
>NA|NA|TRBV24-1|TRBJ2-3
CATSAGRQPHTQYF
TGTGCCACCAGTGCCGGAAGACAGCCTCATACGCAGTATTTT
>NA|TRBD2|TRBV2|TRBJ2-5
CASTLAGGREETQYF
TGTGCCAGCACCCTAGCGGGGGGGCGGGAGGAGACCCAGTACTTC
>NA|NA|TRBV19|TRBJ1-2
CASSIYQGLEDGYTF
TGTGCCAGTAGTATCTACCAGGGACTTGAGGACGGCTACACCTTC
>NA|NA|TRBV7-2|TRBJ2-2
CASKQNANTGELFF
TGTGCCAGCAAACAAAACGCGAACACCGGGGAGCTGTTTTTT
>few|NA|TRBV3-1/TRBV3-2|TRBJ1-1
CASSQEGPAGPPEAFF
TGTGCCAGCAGCCAAGAGGGCCCGGCGGGACCCCCTGAAGCTTTCTTT
>NA|NA|TRBV5-1|TRBJ2-5
CASSWIFGEQETQYF
TGCGCCAGCAGCTGGATTTTTGGAGAACAAGAGACCCAGTACTTC
>NA|NA|TRBV7-8|TRBJ1-5
CASSPRGAGMGNQPQHF
TGTGCCAGCAGCCCCAGAGGGGCGGGGATGGGAAATCAGCCCCAGCATTTT
>NA|NA|TRBV5-5|TRBJ2-2
CASSLGGSNTGELFF
TGTGCCAGCAGCTTGGGCGGGTCGAACACCGGGGAGCTGTTTTTT
>NA|NA|TRBV2|TRBJ1-2
CASRVNYGYTF
TGTGCCAGCCGGGTTAACTATGGCTACACCTTC
>NA|NA|TRBV21-1|TRBJ2-2
CASRSPTGTETGELFF
TGTGCCAGCCGATCACCGACAGGGACGGAAACCGGGGAGCTGTTTTTT
>NA|NA|TRBV30|TRBJ1-2
CACPGRGSYGYTF
TGTGCCTGCCCAGGGAGGGGTTCCTATGGCTACACCTTC
>once|NA|TRBV5-1|TRBJ1-4
CASPGSGVEKLFF
TGCGCCAGTCCGGGCAGCGGGGTAGAAAAACTGTTTTTT
>few|TRBD1|TRBV6-5|TRBJ1-3
CASSQTGGGGNTIYF
TGTGCCAGCAGCCAAACAGGGGGTGGTGGAAACACCATATATTTT
>once|NA|TRBV7-9|TRBJ2-3
CASSPRSSDTQYF
TGTGCCAGCAGCCCGCGATCTTCAGATACGCAGTATTTT
>few|TRBD1|TRBV29-1|TRBJ2-1
CSVAGGDHNEQFF
TGCAGCGTAGCAGGGGGCGACCACAATGAGCAGTTCTTC
>NA|NA|TRBV27|TRBJ2-1
CASSFFNEQFF
TGTGCCAGCAGTTTCTTCAATGAGCAGTTCTTC
>NA|NA|TRBV6-2/TRBV6-3|TRBJ2-3
CASNPGTSEAKRDTDTQYF
TGTGCCAGCAACCCGGGGACAAGTGAGGCAAAGAGGGACACAGATACGCAGTATTTT
>NA|TRBD1|TRBV5-1|TRBJ1-6
CASSKGQLDNSPLHF
TGCGCCAGCAGCAAGGGACAGCTGGACAATTCACCCCTCCACTTT
>once|TRBD2|TRBV14|TRBJ2-3
CASSQRGGTADTQYF
TGTGCCAGCAGCCAACGCGGGGGGACCGCAGATACGCAGTATTTT
>NA|TRBD1|TRBV15|TRBJ2-7
CATSRDRDRVSEQYF
TGTGCCACCAGCAGAGATCGGGACAGGGTTTCCGAGCAGTACTTC
>NA|NA|TRBV3-1/TRBV3-2|TRBJ2-7
CASSQWGGPSYEQYF
TGTGCCAGCAGCCAATGGGGCGGACCCTCCTACGAGCAGTACTTC
>NA|NA|TRBV5-1|TRBJ1-5
CASSPLGGNQPQHF
TGCGCCAGCAGCCCCCTCGGGGGGAATCAGCCCCAGCATTTT
>NA|TRBD1|TRBV11-2|TRBJ2-5
CASSSGQKETQYF
TGTGCCAGCAGCTCGGGACAGAAAGAGACCCAGTACTTC
>NA|NA|TRBV6-5|TRBJ2-2
CASLGGHTGELFF
TGTGCCAGCTTAGGAGGGCACACCGGGGAGCTGTTTTTT
>NA|NA|TRBV5-6|TRBJ2-1
CASSFSIEQFF
TGTGCCAGCAGCTTTTCCATTGAGCAGTTCTTC
>NA|NA|TRBV24-1|TRBJ2-3
CATSRTLGDTQYF
TGTGCCACCAGTAGGACACTGGGAGATACGCAGTATTTT
>NA|TRBD1|TRBV19|TRBJ1-1
CASFGTGVNTEAFF
TGTGCCAGTTTTGGGACAGGGGTCAACACTGAAGCTTTCTTT
>NA|TRBD2|TRBV6-2/TRBV6-3|TRBJ2-7
CASSYSGTRIRYEQYF
TGTGCCAGCAGTTACTCCGGGACTAGAATTCGATACGAGCAGTACTTC
>NA|TRBD1|TRBV29-1|TRBJ1-1
CSVRTGMNTEAFF
TGCAGCGTCAGGACAGGGATGAACACTGAAGCTTTCTTT
>NA|NA|TRBV5-1|TRBJ2-2
CASSLGSTATGELFF
TGCGCCAGCAGCTTGGGATCGACAGCCACCGGGGAGCTGTTTTTT
>NA|TRBD2|TRBV5-1|TRBJ2-3
CASSLDKMGGLMRYTQYF
TGCGCCAGCAGCTTGGACAAGATGGGGGGGTTAATGCGATATACGCAGTATTTT
>NA|TRBD1|TRBV6-5|TRBJ1-1
CAREGQLNTEAFF
TGTGCCAGAGAGGGACAGTTAAACACTGAAGCTTTCTTT
>NA|NA|TRBV5-1|TRBJ1-1
CASSLVAAKNTEAFF
TGCGCCAGCAGCTTGGTAGCGGCTAAGAACACTGAAGCTTTCTTT
>few|NA|TRBV4-2|TRBJ2-1
CASSQAPRLGNEQFF
TGTGCCAGCAGCCAAGCCCCCAGGCTTGGGAATGAGCAGTTCTTC
>NA|NA|TRBV5-1|TRBJ2-1
CASIERLGDEQFF
TGCGCCAGCATAGAGCGATTAGGCGATGAGCAGTTCTTC
>few|NA|TRBV29-1|TRBJ1-2
CSVEAGFGGGTNYGYTF
TGCAGCGTTGAAGCAGGCTTCGGGGGGGGTACCAACTATGGCTACACCTTC
>NA|NA|TRBV9|TRBJ2-1
CASSPWDISYNEQFF
TGTGCCAGCAGCCCCTGGGACATCTCCTACAATGAGCAGTTCTTC